These 2 T cell receptor beta chains were sequenced from one sample in a study of T cell responses to AZD1222 COVID-19 vaccine. Measured with immunoSEQ multiplex PCR; TCRdb has only the in-frame clones, and not every one. Here the sample spans nearly 110,000 clones, about 90% being singletons. The material sequenced was peripheral blood, taken 28 days after the second AZD1222 dose. The source of these receptors is an adult who received the AZD1222 COVID-19 vaccine.

The V and J genes are TRBV5-4 and TRBJ1-2; 9 bases are shared with TRBD1. CDR1 and CDR2 from the germline V gene are SGHNT and YYREEE (reference sequence). J lost 14 bases, V lost 0 bases, and 5 bases had no gene match. This CDR3 comprises 12 residues. The CDR3 loop reads CASSLATGGITF. The CDR3 DNA reads as TGTGCCAGCAGCTTGGCTACAGGGGGCATTACCTTC.

V is TRBV14 and J is TRBJ1-1; D is perhaps TRBD1 (6 bases). The ends were cut back, 2 bases at V and 6 bases at J, with 16 bases in the middle. Germline lookup yields CDR1 SGHDN and CDR2 FVKESK. The CDR3 loop spans 15 amino acids. The CDR3 spells CASSQNLGGISEAFF. CDR3 DNA sequence: TGTGCCAGCAGCCAAAACCTCGGGGGCATATCTGAAGCTTTCTTT.